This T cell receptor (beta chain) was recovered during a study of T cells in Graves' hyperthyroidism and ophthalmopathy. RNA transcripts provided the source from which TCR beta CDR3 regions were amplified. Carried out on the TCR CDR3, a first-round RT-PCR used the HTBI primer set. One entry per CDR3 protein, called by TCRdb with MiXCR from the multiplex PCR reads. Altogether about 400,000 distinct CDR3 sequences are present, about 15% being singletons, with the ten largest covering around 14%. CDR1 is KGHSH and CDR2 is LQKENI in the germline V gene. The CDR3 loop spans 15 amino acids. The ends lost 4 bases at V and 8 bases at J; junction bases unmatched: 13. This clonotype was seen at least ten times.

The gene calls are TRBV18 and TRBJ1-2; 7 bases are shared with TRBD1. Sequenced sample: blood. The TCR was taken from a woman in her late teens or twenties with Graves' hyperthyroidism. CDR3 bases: TGTGCCAGCTCACTTACCGGCAGGGGGATGGAAGGCTACACCTTC. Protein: CASSLTGRGMEGYTF.